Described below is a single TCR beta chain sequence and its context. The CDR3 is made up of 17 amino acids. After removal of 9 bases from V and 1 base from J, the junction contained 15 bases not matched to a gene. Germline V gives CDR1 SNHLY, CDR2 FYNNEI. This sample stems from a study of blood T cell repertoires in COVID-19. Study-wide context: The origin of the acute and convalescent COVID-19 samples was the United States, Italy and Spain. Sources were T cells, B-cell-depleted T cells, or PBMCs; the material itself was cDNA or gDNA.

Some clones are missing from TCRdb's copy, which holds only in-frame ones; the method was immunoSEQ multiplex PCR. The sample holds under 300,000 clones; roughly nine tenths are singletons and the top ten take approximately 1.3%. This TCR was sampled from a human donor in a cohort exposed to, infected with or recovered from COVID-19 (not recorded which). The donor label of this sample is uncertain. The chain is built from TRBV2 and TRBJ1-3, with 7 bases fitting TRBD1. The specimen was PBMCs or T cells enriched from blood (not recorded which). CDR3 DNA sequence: TGTGCCAGGCACCCCGGGACAGATTGCTTTTCTGGAAACACCATATATTTT. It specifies CARHPGTDCFSGNTIYF. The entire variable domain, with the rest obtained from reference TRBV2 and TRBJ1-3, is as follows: EPEVTQTPSHQVTQMGQEVILRCVPISNHLYFYWYRQILGQKVEFLVSFYNNEISEKSEIFDDQFSVERPDGSNFTLKIRSTKLEDSAMYFCARHPGTDCFSGNTIYFGEGSWLTVV.